The rows below give T cell receptor beta chains drawn from one sample of a study of regulatory T cells in long-lasting Graves disease. TCRdb called the multiplex PCR reads again in MiXCR, with one record for every CDR3 protein. In the table there are 600,000 to 850,000 distinct CDR3 sequences, approximately 29% of which are singletons. Here the sequenced sample was peripheral blood mononuclear cells (PBMCs), taken when the disease was refractory, from a patient treated with antithyroid drugs. These receptors were obtained from a female donor with Graves disease. Both conserved end residues are part of each CDR3. The D gene is left open where the match is weak. A clone size is listed for some rows: how often the clone was seen (once, few, many), or a class if it is expanded.

cdr3_nt cdr3_aa j_call d_call clone_size v_call
TGTGCCAGCCTCACATGGGACAGGGGTTCCACTGAAGCTTTCTTT CASLTWDRGSTEAFF TRBJ1-1 TRBD1 . TRBV18
TGTGCCAGCAGCCCGGGTAGGGGGAACGGCTATGGCTACACCTTC CASSPGRGNGYGYTF TRBJ1-2 . . TRBV12-3/TRBV12-4
TGTGCCAGCCAAAGACTGGCGGGAGGAGGCGAGCAGTACTTC CASQRLAGGGEQYF TRBJ2-7 TRBD2 few TRBV28
TGTGCCAGCAGTCCTACCTGGAGCTCCTACGAGCAGTACTTC CASSPTWSSYEQYF TRBJ2-7 . . TRBV12-3/TRBV12-4
TGTGCCAGCAGTCCTTCGGTCAGCAATCAGCCCCAGCATTTT CASSPSVSNQPQHF TRBJ1-5 . few TRBV12-3/TRBV12-4
TGTGCCAGTAGTCTAGCCAACTCCTACGAGCAGTACTTC CASSLANSYEQYF TRBJ2-7 . many TRBV19
TGTGCCAGTAGTCAGGGACAGGGGTATTGGTTTATCACTGAAGCTTTCTTT CASSQGQGYWFITEAFF TRBJ1-1 TRBD1 . TRBV19
TGTGCCAGCAGGCGACAGGGTCTCTCCTACGAGCAGTACTTC CASRRQGLSYEQYF TRBJ2-7 TRBD1 few TRBV27
TGTGCCACCAGCAGAGCCGGGACAGGGAGCTCTGGAAACACCATATATTTT CATSRAGTGSSGNTIYF TRBJ1-3 TRBD1 . TRBV15
TGTGCCAGCAGCCGTCCCGTTCGCGGGAGGGCCAATGAGCAGTTCTTC CASSRPVRGRANEQFF TRBJ2-1 TRBD2 few TRBV3-1
TGTGCCAGCAGCCGCGGAACGGAGGGAGGAAGGGAGAAGCAGTACTTC CASSRGTEGGREKQYF TRBJ2-7 . . TRBV3-1
TGTGCCAGCAGTGAATACCCGAATCAGGGGCCTCGGAACGAGCAGTACTTC CASSEYPNQGPRNEQYF TRBJ2-7 . . TRBV25-1
TGTGCCAGCAGTTGGGGGGGGGTCACTGAAGCTTTCTTT CASSWGGVTEAFF TRBJ1-1 . . TRBV28
TGTGCCAGCAGCCTCGACCCCGGACGAAGTTCCCTTCAGTACTTC CASSLDPGRSSLQYF TRBJ2-4 . . TRBV5-5
TGTGCCAGCAGCCTTGTGGGGGGTAGCGCTGAAGCTTTCTTT CASSLVGGSAEAFF TRBJ1-1 . . TRBV6-1
TGTGCCTGGCGACAGGGCGTCGACTATGGCTACACCTTC CAWRQGVDYGYTF TRBJ1-2 TRBD1 few TRBV30
TGTGCCTGGACCCGACAGGGGGCGGATGGCTACACCTTC CAWTRQGADGYTF TRBJ1-2 TRBD1 . TRBV30
TGCAGCGCCGGGACAGGGGGCAAAAACATTCAGTACTTC CSAGTGGKNIQYF TRBJ2-4 TRBD1 few TRBV29-1
TGTGCCAGCAGAAAAGCCGGGGACACAGTACATTCGCCCCAGCATTTT CASRKAGDTVHSPQHF TRBJ1-5 . few TRBV6-1
TGCAGCGTTGCCCAGCGCCTCCGCGGGACCCAGTACTTC CSVAQRLRGTQYF TRBJ2-5 . few TRBV29-1
TGCAGCTGGGGGCTAGCGGGAGGGAATGAGCAGTTCTTC CSWGLAGGNEQFF TRBJ2-1 TRBD2 . TRBV29-1
TGCAGCCCCCTAAGGAGCTCCTACGAGCAGTACTTC CSPLRSSYEQYF TRBJ2-7 . . TRBV29-1
TGCAGCGTCGAACACGGCTACGAGCAGTACTTC CSVEHGYEQYF TRBJ2-7 . once TRBV29-1